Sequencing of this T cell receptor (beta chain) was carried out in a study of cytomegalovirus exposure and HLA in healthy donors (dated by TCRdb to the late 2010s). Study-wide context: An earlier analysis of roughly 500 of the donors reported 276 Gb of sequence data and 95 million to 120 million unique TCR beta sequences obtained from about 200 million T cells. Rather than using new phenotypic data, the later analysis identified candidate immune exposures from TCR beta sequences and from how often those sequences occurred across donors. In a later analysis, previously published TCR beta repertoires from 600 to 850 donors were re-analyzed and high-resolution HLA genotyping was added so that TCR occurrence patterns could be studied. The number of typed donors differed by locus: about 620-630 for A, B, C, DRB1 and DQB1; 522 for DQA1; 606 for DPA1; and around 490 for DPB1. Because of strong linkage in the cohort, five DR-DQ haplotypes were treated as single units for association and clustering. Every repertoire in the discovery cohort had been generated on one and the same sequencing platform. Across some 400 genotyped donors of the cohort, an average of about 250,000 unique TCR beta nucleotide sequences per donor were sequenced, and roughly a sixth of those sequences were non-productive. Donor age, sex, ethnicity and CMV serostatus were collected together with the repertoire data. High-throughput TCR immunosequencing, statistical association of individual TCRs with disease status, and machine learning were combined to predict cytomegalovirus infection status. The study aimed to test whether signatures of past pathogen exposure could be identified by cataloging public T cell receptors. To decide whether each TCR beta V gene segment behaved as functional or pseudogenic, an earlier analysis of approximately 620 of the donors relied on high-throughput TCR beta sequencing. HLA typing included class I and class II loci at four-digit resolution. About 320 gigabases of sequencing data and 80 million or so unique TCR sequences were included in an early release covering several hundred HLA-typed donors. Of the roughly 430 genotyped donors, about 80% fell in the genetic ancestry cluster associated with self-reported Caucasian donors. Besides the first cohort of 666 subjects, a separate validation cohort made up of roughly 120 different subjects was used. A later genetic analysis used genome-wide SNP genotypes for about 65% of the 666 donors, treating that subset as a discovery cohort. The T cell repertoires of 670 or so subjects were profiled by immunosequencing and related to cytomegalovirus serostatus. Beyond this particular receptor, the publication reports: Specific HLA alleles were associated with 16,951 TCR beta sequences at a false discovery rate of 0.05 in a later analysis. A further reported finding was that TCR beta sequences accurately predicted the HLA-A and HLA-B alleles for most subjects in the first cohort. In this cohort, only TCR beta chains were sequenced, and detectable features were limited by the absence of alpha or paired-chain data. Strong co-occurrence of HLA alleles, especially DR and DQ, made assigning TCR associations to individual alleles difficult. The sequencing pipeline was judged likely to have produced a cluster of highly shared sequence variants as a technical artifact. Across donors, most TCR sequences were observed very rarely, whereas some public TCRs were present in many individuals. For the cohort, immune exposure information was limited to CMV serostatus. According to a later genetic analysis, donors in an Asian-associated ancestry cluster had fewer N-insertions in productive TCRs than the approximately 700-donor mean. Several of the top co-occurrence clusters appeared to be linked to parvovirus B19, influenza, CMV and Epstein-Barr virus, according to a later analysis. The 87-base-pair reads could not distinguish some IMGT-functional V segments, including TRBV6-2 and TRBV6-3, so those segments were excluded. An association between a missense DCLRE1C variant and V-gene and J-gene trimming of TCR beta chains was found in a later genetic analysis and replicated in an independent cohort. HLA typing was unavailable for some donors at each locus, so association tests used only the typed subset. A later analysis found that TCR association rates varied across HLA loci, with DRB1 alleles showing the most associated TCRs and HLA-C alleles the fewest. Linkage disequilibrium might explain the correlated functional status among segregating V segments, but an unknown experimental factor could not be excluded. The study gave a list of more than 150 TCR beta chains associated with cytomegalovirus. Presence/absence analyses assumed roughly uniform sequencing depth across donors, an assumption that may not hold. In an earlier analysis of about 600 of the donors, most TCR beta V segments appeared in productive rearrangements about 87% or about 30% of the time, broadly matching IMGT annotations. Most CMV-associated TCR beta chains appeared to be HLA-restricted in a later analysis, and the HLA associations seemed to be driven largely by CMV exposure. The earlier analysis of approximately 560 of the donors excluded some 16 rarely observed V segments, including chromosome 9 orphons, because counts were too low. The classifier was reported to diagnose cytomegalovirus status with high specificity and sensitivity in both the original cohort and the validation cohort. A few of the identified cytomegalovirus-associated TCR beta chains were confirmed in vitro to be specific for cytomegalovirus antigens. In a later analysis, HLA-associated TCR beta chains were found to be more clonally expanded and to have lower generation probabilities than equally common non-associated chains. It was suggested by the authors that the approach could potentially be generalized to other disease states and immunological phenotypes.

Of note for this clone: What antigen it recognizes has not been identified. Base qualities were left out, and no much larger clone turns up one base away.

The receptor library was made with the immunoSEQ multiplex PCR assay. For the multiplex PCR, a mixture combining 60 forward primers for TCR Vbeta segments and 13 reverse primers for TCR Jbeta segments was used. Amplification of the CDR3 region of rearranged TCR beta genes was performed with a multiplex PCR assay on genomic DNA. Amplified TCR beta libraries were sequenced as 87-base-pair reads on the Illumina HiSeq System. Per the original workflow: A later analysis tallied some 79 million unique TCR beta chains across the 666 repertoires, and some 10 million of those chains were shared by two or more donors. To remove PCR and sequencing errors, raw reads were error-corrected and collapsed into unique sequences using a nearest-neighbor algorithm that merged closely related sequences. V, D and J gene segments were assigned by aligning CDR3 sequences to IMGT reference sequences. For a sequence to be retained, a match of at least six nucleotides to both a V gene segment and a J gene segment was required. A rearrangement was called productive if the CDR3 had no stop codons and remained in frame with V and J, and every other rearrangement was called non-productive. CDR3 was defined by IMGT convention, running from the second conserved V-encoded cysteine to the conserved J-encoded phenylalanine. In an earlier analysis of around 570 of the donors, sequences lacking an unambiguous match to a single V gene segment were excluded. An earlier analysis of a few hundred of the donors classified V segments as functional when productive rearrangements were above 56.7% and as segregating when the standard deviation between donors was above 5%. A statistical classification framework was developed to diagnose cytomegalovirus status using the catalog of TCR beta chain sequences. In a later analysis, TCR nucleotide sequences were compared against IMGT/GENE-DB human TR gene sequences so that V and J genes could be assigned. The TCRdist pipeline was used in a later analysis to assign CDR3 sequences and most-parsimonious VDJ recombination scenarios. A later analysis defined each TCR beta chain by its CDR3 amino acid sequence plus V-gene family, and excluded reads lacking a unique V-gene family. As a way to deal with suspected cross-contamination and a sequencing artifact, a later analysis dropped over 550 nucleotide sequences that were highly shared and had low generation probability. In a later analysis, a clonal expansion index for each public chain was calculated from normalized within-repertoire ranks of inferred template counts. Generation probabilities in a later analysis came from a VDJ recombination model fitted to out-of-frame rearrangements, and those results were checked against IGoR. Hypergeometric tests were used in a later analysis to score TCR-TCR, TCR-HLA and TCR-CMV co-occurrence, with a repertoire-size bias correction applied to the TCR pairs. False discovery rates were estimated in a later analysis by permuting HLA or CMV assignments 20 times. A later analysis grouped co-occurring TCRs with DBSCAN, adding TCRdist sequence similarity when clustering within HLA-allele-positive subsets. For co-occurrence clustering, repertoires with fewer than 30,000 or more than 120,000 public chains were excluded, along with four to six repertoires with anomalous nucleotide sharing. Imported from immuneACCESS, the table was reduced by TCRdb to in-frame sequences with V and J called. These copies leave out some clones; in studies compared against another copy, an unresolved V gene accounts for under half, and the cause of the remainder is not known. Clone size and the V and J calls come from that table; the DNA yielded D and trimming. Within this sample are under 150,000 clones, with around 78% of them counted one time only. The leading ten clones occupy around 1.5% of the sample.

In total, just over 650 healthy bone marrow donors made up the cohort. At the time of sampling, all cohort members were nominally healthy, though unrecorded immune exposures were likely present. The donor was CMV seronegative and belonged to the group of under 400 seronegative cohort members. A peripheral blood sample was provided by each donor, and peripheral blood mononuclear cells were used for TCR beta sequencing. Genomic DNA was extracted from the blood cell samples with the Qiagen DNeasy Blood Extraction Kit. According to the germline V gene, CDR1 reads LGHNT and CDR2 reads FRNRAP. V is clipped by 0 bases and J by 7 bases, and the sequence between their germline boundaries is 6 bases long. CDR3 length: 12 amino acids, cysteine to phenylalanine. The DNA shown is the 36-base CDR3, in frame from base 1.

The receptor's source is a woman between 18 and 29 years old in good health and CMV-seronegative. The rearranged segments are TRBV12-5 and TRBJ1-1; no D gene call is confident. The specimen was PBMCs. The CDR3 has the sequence CASGLVGDEAFF. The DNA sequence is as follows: TGTGCTAGTGGTTTGGTAGGAGATGAAGCTTTCTTT.